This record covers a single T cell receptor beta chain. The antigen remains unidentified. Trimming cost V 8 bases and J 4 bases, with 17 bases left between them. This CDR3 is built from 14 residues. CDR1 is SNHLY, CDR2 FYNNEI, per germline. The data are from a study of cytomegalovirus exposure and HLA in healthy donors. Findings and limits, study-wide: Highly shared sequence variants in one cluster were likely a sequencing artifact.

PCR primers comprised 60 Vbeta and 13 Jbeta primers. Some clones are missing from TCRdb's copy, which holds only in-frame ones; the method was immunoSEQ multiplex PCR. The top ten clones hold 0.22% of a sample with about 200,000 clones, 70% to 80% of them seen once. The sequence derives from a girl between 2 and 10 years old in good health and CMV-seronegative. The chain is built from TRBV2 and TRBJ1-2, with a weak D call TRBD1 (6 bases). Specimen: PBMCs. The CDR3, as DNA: TGTGCCAGCCGCCGGGCAGGGGATACCTATGGCTACACCTTC. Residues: CASRRAGDTYGYTF.